The source of this T cell receptor beta chain is a study of blood T cell repertoires in COVID-19. Background on the study: Both acute and convalescent COVID-19 samples were obtained from the United States, Italy and Spain.

The table came from immunoSEQ multiplex PCR; TCRdb's copy has only in-frame clones and leaves some out. Here the sample spans 170,000 or so clones, approximately 85% being singletons. Sequenced sample: PBMCs or T cells enriched from blood (not recorded which). The source is a woman under 30 who had recovered from COVID-19.

The CDR3 is CASSLGLAGGQETQYF. The CDR3 DNA reads TGTGCCAGCAGCTTGGGACTAGCGGGAGGCCAAGAGACCCAGTACTTC. The rearrangement uses TRBV5-4 and TRBJ2-5, with 13 bases lining up with TRBD2. The CDR3 length is 16 residues. V was clipped by 0 bases and J by 1 base; unmatched bases: 0. Germline CDR1 is SGHNT and CDR2 is YYREEE (reference sequence).